The 29 T cell receptor beta chains listed next were all sequenced from one sample in a study of cytomegalovirus exposure and HLA in healthy donors (dated by TCRdb to between 2016 and 2019). Library creation used the immunoSEQ multiplex PCR assay. A mixture of 60 forward primers for TCR Vbeta segments and 13 reverse primers for TCR Jbeta segments was used in the multiplex PCR. This immuneACCESS table, as held by TCRdb, lists in-frame sequences with V and J called but not all clones. Of the missing ones, under half trace to an unresolved V gene in checked studies; the others have no known cause. Here the sample has about 110,000 clones; about an eighth occur a single time. Of the sample, about a sixth falls within the top ten clones. The sequenced sample was PBMCs. The receptors stem from a man in his forties in good health and CMV-seropositive.

This clone was observed a few times. The chain is built from TRBV28 and TRBJ1-1; no definite D call. CDR3 length: 13 residues. Trimming took 5 bases from V and 4 from J, leaving 11 bases between them. Per the germline V gene, CDR1 is MDHEN and CDR2 is SYDVKM. The CDR3 nucleotides read TGTGCCAGCAGTAGAGAGATCGGCACTGAAGCTTTCTTT. Residues: CASSREIGTEAFF.

This clone has a handful of counts. The chain is built from TRBV12-5 and TRBJ2-3, with unresolved D. CDR1 and CDR2 from the germline V gene are LGHNT and FRNRAP. The CDR3 runs 15 residues. V lost 3 bases and J lost 4, with 14 bases in between. The CDR3 loop is CASGFPFGQADTQYF. In DNA form, the CDR3 reads TGTGCTAGTGGTTTTCCCTTCGGTCAGGCAGATACGCAGTATTTT.

This clone was observed a handful of times. The CDR3 protein is CASSEYGLTDTQYF. The DNA for the CDR3 is TGTGCCAGCAGTGAGTACGGTCTCACAGATACGCAGTATTTT. The chain is built from TRBV2 and TRBJ2-3, with D uncertain. CDR1 and CDR2 from the germline V gene are SNHLY and FYNNEI. This CDR3 comprises 14 residues. Trimming stripped 3 bases from V and 2 bases from J, with 9 bases between.

The V gene is TRBV5-4, the J gene TRBJ1-1, with 7 bases matching TRBD1. The length of the CDR3 is 14 residues. CDR1 is SGHNT and CDR2 is YYREEE in the germline V gene (reference sequence). V shed 0 bases and J 4 bases; nucleotides not matched to a gene: 3. The CDR3 DNA sequence: TGTGCCAGCAGCTTGGAACAGGGGAGCACTGAAGCTTTCTTT. As protein: CASSLEQGSTEAFF.

This clone was counted only a few times. The V and J genes are TRBV7-9 and TRBJ2-5, with D unclear. V lost 1 base and J 0 bases, leaving 12 bases between the germline ends. The germline V gene encodes CDR1 SEHNR and CDR2 FQNEAQ (reference sequence). There are 16 residues in the CDR3. CDR3 coding DNA: TGTGCCAGCAGCTTAGGGCTAGAAGAGTACCAAGAGACCCAGTACTTC. Its protein is CASSLGLEEYQETQYF.

The table lists this clone with a few counts. Its ends do not fully match the called genes, so a read error is possible. The rearrangement links TRBV9 to TRBJ1-3; 7 nucleotides align to TRBD1. CDR3 length: 14 amino acids. CDR1 and CDR2 (germline): SGDLS, YYNGEE. The CDR3 sequence: CASSVNRDSFFRHF. The CDR3 bases are TGTGCCAGCAGCGTAAACCGGGACAGCTTTTTCCGGCATTTT.

This clone appeared a few times. The rearrangement uses TRBV6-5 and TRBJ1-1, with a possible D match to TRBD1 (5 bases). V lost 6 bases, J lost 4 bases, and 12 bases lay in between. Germline CDR1 and CDR2: MNHEY and SVGAGI. The CDR3 length is 13 residues. CDR3 region: CASSLQGGTEAFF. The CDR3 DNA sequence: TGTGCCAGCAGCCTCCAGGGAGGCACTGAAGCTTTCTTT.

The chain is built from TRBV19 and TRBJ2-3; D possibly corresponds to TRBD1 (6 bases). CDR1 and CDR2 from the germline V gene are LNHDA and SQIVND (reference sequence). Trimming cost V 5 bases and J 4 bases, with 16 bases left between them. CDR3 length equals 15 residues. This CDR3 is CASSPGQQNADTQYF. The CDR3 DNA sequence: TGTGCCAGTAGTCCCGGACAGCAAAACGCAGATACGCAGTATTTT.

In this sample, this clone turned up a few times. At one end the junction does not follow the germline gene, possibly because of a read error. This CDR3 is CTSSEPDRGGSETQYF. The DNA for the CDR3 is TGCACCAGCAGTGAACCCGACCGGGGGGGGTCAGAGACCCAGTACTTC. The V gene is TRBV10-2, the J gene TRBJ2-5, with TRBD2 matching 8 bases. The CDR3 has 16 amino acids. Germline values: CDR1 WSHSY, CDR2 SAAADI.

This chain joins TRBV7-2 and TRBJ2-1; D not resolved. Deletions cut 1 base from V and 0 bases from J, with 7 bases between. Per germline, CDR1 SGHTA and CDR2 FQGNSA. This CDR3 spans 15 amino acids. In DNA, the CDR3 is TGTGCCAGCAGCTTAGTGGCTGTCTCCTACAATGAGCAGTTCTTC. Translated, it gives CASSLVAVSYNEQFF. Based on the CDR3 plus reference TRBV7-2 and TRBJ2-1, the full variable domain is GAGVSQSPSNKVTEKGKDVELRCDPISGHTALYWYRQSLGQGLEFLIYFQGNSAPDKSGLPSDRFSAERTGGSVSTLTIQRTQQEDSAVYLCASSLVAVSYNEQFFGPGTRLTVL.

The CDR3 coding sequence is TGTGCCAGCTCACCGAGGACAGGGGGCGATTATACGCAGTATTTT. Its protein product is CASSPRTGGDYTQYF. The chain joins TRBV18 to TRBJ2-3; 11 bases line up with TRBD1. With V trimmed by 3 bases and J by 7 bases, 6 bases remained unmatched. The CDR3 loop spans 15 amino acids. Germline CDR1 reads KGHSH; CDR2 reads LQKENI.

This sequence joins TRBV11-2 and TRBJ2-5, with 14 bases identical to TRBD2. The germline gives CDR1 SGHAT, CDR2 FQNNGV. The CDR3 is 15 residues long. V lost 5 bases to trimming and J lost 5 bases; unmatched junction nucleotides: 4. The CDR3 region is CASSGTSGSGETQYF. CDR3 sequence (DNA): TGTGCCAGCAGCGGGACTAGCGGGAGTGGCGAGACCCAGTACTTC.

This chain connects TRBV27 to TRBJ1-4; 9 bases are a match to TRBD1. Germline V gene sequence: CDR1 MNHEY, CDR2 SMNVEV (reference sequence). The CDR3 has 15 residues. V was pared by 6 bases and J by 8 bases, with 10 bases of the junction left unmatched. CDR3 bases: TGTGCCAGCAGCGCCTCACAGGGGGCGAAAGAAAAACTGTTTTTT. Amino acids: CASSASQGAKEKLFF.

This clone was detected only a few times. The chain has TRBV5-8 and TRBJ1-2; weak D call: TRBD1 (5 bases). V lost 0 bases and J 7 bases, leaving 10 bases between the germline ends. This CDR3 spans 13 amino acids. Per germline, CDR1 SGHTS and CDR2 YDEGEE. The DNA of the CDR3 is TGTGCCAGCAGCTTGGTCAGGGTCCCTGGCTACACCTTC. Translated: CASSLVRVPGYTF.

There are a few counts of this clone. CDR3 sequence reads: CSVEDLGSSTIYF. In DNA, the CDR3 is TGCAGCGTTGAAGACCTAGGGAGTAGCACCATATATTTT. V is TRBV29-1 and J is TRBJ1-3; unclear D gene. V was shortened by 0 bases and J by 9 bases, with 12 bases between the two germline ends. The CDR3 has 13 residues. CDR1 is SQVTM and CDR2 is ANQGSEA in the germline V gene.

This chain joins TRBV2 and TRBJ2-7; 7 bases agree with TRBD2. CDR1 SNHLY and CDR2 FYNNEI come from the germline V gene. V shed 9 bases, J shed 0 bases, and the junction held 8 bases outside the gene matches. CDR3 length: 14 amino acids. CDR3 sequence (DNA): TGTGCCAGTCACTTAAAGCGGGGCTCCTACGAGCAGTACTTC. It yields the protein CASHLKRGSYEQYF.

Here the CDR3 reads CASSFSLGGYEQYF. The CDR3 DNA reads as TGTGCCAGCAGTTTCTCTCTGGGCGGGTACGAGCAGTACTTC. V usage is TRBV28 and J usage is TRBJ2-5; D is perhaps TRBD2 (5 bases). The DNA end is a closer match to TRBJ2-7, so the J assignment may be wrong. Germline V gene lookup returns CDR1 MDHEN and CDR2 SYDVKM. The CDR3 totals 14 residues.

CDR3 in amino acids: CASSLAGGGDHHNEQFF. The CDR3 DNA is TGTGCCAGCAGTTTAGCGGGGGGAGGGGACCACCACAATGAGCAGTTCTTC. This sequence joins TRBV28 and TRBJ2-1; the match to TRBD2 covers 8 bases. From germline, CDR1 is MDHEN and CDR2 SYDVKM. Trimming at V came to 2 bases and at J to 5 bases, leaving 11 bases not matched to a gene. The CDR3 has 17 amino acids. Variable domain in full (rest from reference TRBV28 and TRBJ2-1): DVKVTQSSRYLVKRTGEKVFLECVQDMDHENMFWYRQDPGLGLRLIYFSYDVKMKEKGDIPEGYSVSREKKERFSLILESASTNQTSMYLCASSLAGGGDHHNEQFFGPGTRLTVL.

This clone has more than one count but fewer than ten. CDR3 region: CASSLRTGGGYGYTF. As DNA, the CDR3 is TGTGCCAGCAGTTTAAGGACGGGAGGTGGTTATGGCTACACCTTC. The chain couples TRBV27 to TRBJ1-2; D is undetermined. CDR1 and CDR2 from the germline V gene are MNHEY and SMNVEV (reference sequence). The CDR3 sequence is 15 residues long. V was pared by 2 bases and J by 5 bases, with 15 bases between.

In this sample, this clone turned up a few times. V and J are TRBV7-2 and TRBJ2-7; a possible D gene is TRBD1 (6 bases). V gave up 5 bases and J gave up 1 base, with 12 bases separating them. Germline V gene lookup returns CDR1 SGHTA and CDR2 FQGNSA. This CDR3 has 14 amino acids. The CDR3 reads CASSIDRMSYEQYF. The CDR3 nucleotides are TGTGCCAGCAGCATAGACAGGATGTCCTACGAGCAGTACTTC.

This clone appeared a few times. V is TRBV5-8 and J is TRBJ2-1; 10 positions agree with TRBD2. The CDR3 totals 16 residues. V was clipped by 0 bases and J by 0 bases; unmatched bases: 0. Germline loops: CDR1 SGHTS, CDR2 YDEGEE. CDR3 amino acids: CASSLGTSGSYNEQFF. The CDR3 DNA sequence: TGTGCCAGCAGCTTGGGGACTAGCGGCTCCTACAATGAGCAGTTCTTC.

The chain carries TRBV7-9 and TRBJ2-1; TRBD1 matches 9 bases. CDR1 SEHNR and CDR2 FQNEAQ come from the germline V gene (reference sequence). V shed 4 bases, J shed 4 bases, and the junction held 5 bases outside the gene matches. The CDR3 sequence is 15 residues long. CDR3 in amino acids: CASSSRQGGYNEQFF. In DNA form, the CDR3 reads TGTGCCAGCAGCTCCAGACAGGGGGGGTACAATGAGCAGTTCTTC.

The J gene is TRBJ1-2, the V gene TRBV2, with unresolved D. Deletions cut 5 bases from V and 8 bases from J, with 15 bases between. Germline V gene sequence: CDR1 SNHLY, CDR2 FYNNEI. The CDR3 has 13 residues. CDR3 protein: CASSPPGPGGYTF. The CDR3 DNA follows: TGTGCCAGCAGTCCCCCCGGGCCGGGAGGCTACACCTTC.

This clone was observed a few times. This chain links TRBV6-4 with TRBJ1-2; D call uncertain. The length of the CDR3 is 15 residues. V lost 6 bases, J lost 2 bases, and 16 bases lay in between. The germline CDR1 and CDR2 sequences are MRHNA and SNTAGT. The CDR3 DNA follows: TGTGCCAGCAGACTACTTCCCGACGGAAACTATGGCTACACCTTC. Protein sequence: CASRLLPDGNYGYTF.

In this sample, this clone turned up many times. The chain uses TRBV27 and TRBJ1-1, with a tentative D call TRBD1 (6 bases). The CDR3 spans 14 residues. Trimming removed 5 bases from V and 6 bases from J, with 16 bases in between. Per the germline V gene, CDR1 is MNHEY and CDR2 is SMNVEV (reference sequence). Written as DNA, the CDR3 is TGTGCCAGCAGTGTACAGGGCCCCGACTCTGAAGCTTTCTTT. Translation gives CASSVQGPDSEAFF.

The V and J genes are TRBV19 and TRBJ2-7, with 8 bases matching TRBD2. Losses at the gene ends were 1 base for V and 0 bases for J; bases not matched to a gene: 5. From germline, CDR1 is LNHDA and CDR2 SQIVND (reference sequence). The CDR3 is made up of 16 amino acids. In DNA, the CDR3 is TGTGCCAGTAGTATAGGACTAGCGCCGTACTCCTACGAGCAGTACTTC. Protein sequence: CASSIGLAPYSYEQYF.

The V call is TRBV10-3, the J call TRBJ1-5, with D unclear. The CDR3 is 14 residues long. Germline-derived CDR1 and CDR2 are ENHRY and SYGVKD. The V gene lost 3 bases and the J gene lost 3 bases, with 9 bases spanning the gap. This CDR3 is CAISDIGDNQPQHF. The CDR3 DNA reads as TGTGCCATCAGTGATATCGGGGACAATCAGCCCCAGCATTTT.

The chain combines TRBV10-1 with TRBJ2-3; no clear D. Germline values: CDR1 WNHNN, CDR2 SYGVQD (reference sequence). V was cut by 4 bases and J by 3 bases, with 8 bases left in between. This CDR3 has 13 amino acids. The CDR3 coding sequence is TGCGCCAGCAGTGCCCACGGGACAGATACGCAGTATTTT. Translated: CASSAHGTDTQYF.

A few counts support this clone. This chain joins TRBV2 and TRBJ1-1, with D possibly being TRBD1 (6 bases). Germline CDR1 is SNHLY and CDR2 is FYNNEI. V lost 6 bases, J lost 4 bases, and 15 bases lay in between. This CDR3 is built from 14 residues. CDR3 in DNA: TGTGCCAGCAGGGGCCTTCAGGGGAGCACTGAAGCTTTCTTT. It encodes CASRGLQGSTEAFF.